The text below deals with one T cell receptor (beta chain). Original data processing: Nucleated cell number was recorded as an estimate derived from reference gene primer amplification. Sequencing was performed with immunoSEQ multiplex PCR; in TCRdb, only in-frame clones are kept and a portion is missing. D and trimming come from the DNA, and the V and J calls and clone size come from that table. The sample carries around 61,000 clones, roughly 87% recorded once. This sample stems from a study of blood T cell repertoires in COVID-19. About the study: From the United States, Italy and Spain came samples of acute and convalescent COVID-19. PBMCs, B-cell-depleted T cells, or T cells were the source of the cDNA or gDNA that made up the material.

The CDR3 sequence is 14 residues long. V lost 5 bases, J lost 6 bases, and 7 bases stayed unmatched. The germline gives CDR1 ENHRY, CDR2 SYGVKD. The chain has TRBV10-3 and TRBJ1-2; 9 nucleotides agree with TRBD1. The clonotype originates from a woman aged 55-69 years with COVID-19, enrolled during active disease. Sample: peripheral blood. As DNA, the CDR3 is TGTGCCATCAGTTCCCGGGACAGGGACCATGGCTACACCTTC. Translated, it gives CAISSRDRDHGYTF.